The 8 T cell receptor beta chains below all came from one sample that was sequenced in a study of cytomegalovirus exposure and HLA in healthy donors (dated by TCRdb to about 2017). The method behind the library was the immunoSEQ multiplex PCR assay. This is the immuneACCESS table as TCRdb keeps it, with only in-frame sequences that have V and J called. A part of the clones is gone; compared with another copy, unresolved V genes explain less than half, and the rest is unexplained. Here the sample has around 150,000 clones; approximately 88% occur a single time. The top ten constitute about 9.4% of the sample. Sequencing input: PBMCs. These receptor sequences come from a man younger than 40 in good health and CMV-seropositive.

Comments on this clone: The sample carries other DNA sequences with the same CDR3. The genes are TRBV9 and TRBJ2-5; possibly TRBD2 for D (5 bases). Trimming removed 0 bases from V and 2 bases from J, with 5 bases in between. The CDR3 totals 13 residues. Looked up from germline, CDR1 is SGDLS and CDR2 is YYNGEE. This chain's CDR3 is CASSVAGQETQYF. CDR3 nucleotide sequence: TGTGCCAGCAGCGTAGCGGGGCAAGAGACCCAGTACTTC.

The chain links TRBV4-1 to TRBJ1-6; D is uncertain. Germline CDR1 and CDR2: MGHRA and YSYEKL. This CDR3 has 16 residues. V was trimmed by 4 bases and J by 3 bases, leaving 13 bases between them. CDR3 nucleotides: TGCGCCAGCAGCCCGATGGCCATTCTCTATAATTCACCCCTCCACTTT. This codes for CASSPMAILYNSPLHF.

The V call is TRBV28, the J call TRBJ2-7, with a tentative D call TRBD2 (6 bases). Germline V gene sequence: CDR1 MDHEN, CDR2 SYDVKM. V lost 3 bases to trimming and J lost 1 base, with 10 bases between them. This CDR3 is built from 14 residues. The CDR3 region is CASSLGGISYEQYF. CDR3 nucleotide sequence: TGTGCCAGCAGTTTGGGCGGGATTTCCTACGAGCAGTACTTC.

The chain employs TRBV6-6 and TRBJ2-3; possibly TRBD2 for D (5 bases). The V gene lost 2 bases and the J gene lost 1 base, with 10 bases spanning the gap. The CDR3 has 15 amino acids. Germline CDR1 MNHNY, CDR2 SVGAGI (reference sequence). As DNA, the CDR3 is TGTGCCAGCAGTTACGGAGGACCCGGCACAGATACGCAGTATTTT. Translation: CASSYGGPGTDTQYF.

The V and J genes are TRBV18 and TRBJ1-1; D is uncertain. V was clipped by 2 bases and J by 1 base, with 11 bases between them. Germline loops: CDR1 KGHSH, CDR2 LQKENI. The CDR3 length is 15 residues. CDR3 nucleotides: TGTGCCAGCTCACCAAACGGAGGAGGGAACACTGAAGCTTTCTTT. Residues: CASSPNGGGNTEAFF.

The CDR3 reads CASSPPGRGDPPDTQYF. DNA for the CDR3: TGTGCCAGCAGCCCCCCGGGTCGGGGAGACCCACCAGATACGCAGTATTTT. The chain couples TRBV9 to TRBJ2-3; D perhaps matches TRBD2 (5 bases). This CDR3 is 17 amino acids long. Germline V gives CDR1 SGDLS, CDR2 YYNGEE. V was clipped by 4 bases and J by 4 bases, with 22 bases between them.

The chain joins TRBV28 to TRBJ1-1; D may be TRBD1 (6 bases). Germline assignment: CDR1 MDHEN and CDR2 SYDVKM. Trimming took off 6 bases at V and 1 base at J, with 12 bases between the two ends. This CDR3 contains 14 residues. The chain's CDR3 is CASRQQGENTEAFF. In DNA, the CDR3 is TGTGCCAGCAGGCAACAGGGCGAGAACACTGAAGCTTTCTTT.

The chain employs TRBV11-2 and TRBJ1-1, with TRBD1 as a possible D gene (6 bases). From germline, CDR1 is SGHAT and CDR2 FQNNGV. The CDR3 is 15 amino acids. V shed 2 bases and J shed 1 base, with 11 bases lying between them. The DNA for the CDR3 is TGTGCCAGCAGCTTACTACAGGGATCGAACACTGAAGCTTTCTTT. Residues: CASSLLQGSNTEAFF.